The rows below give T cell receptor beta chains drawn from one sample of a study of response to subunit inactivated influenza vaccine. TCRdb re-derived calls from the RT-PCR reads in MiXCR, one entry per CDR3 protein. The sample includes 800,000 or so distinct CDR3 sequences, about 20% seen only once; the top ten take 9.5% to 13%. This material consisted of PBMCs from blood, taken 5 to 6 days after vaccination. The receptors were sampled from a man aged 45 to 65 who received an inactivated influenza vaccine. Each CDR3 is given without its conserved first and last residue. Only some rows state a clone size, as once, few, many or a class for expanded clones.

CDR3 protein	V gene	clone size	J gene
ATSSPPGVRDTQY	TRBV19	-	TRBJ2-3
SARRSGDYNEQF	TRBV20-1	few	TRBJ2-1
ASSPSGGLYNEQF	TRBV5-1	many	TRBJ2-1
ASSQGPPRGSWDNEQF	TRBV4-1	-	TRBJ2-1
ASSLGGGQGSGKLF	TRBV7-8	few	TRBJ1-4
AWNTGSNSPLH	TRBV30	few	TRBJ1-6
ASRRLAGFNEQF	TRBV5-4	-	TRBJ2-1
ATSDLARKTQY	TRBV24-1	-	TRBJ2-5
ASSGVENQPQH	TRBV7-8	-	TRBJ1-5
SASSGRKYNEQF	TRBV20-1	few	TRBJ2-1
ASSLVTGVRGYT	TRBV28	-	TRBJ1-2
ASSRTLRERGREETQY	TRBV7-6	few	TRBJ2-5
SARDRAAAYEQY	TRBV20-1	-	TRBJ2-7
ASRGRGGETQY	TRBV27	once	TRBJ2-5
ASSPPPGQGRNEQF	TRBV7-9	few	TRBJ2-1
ASSYSARGSPLH	TRBV6-2/TRBV6-3	-	TRBJ1-6
SARDPRGLGEKLF	TRBV20-1	few	TRBJ1-4
ASSLGFGTTGIGEKLF	TRBV11-2	few	TRBJ1-4
ASSQGLGGTEAF	TRBV4-3	few	TRBJ1-1
ASSSGVGYGYT	TRBV11-2	-	TRBJ1-2
AICVAPSYEQY	TRBV10-3	few	TRBJ2-7
ASSPMYQETQY	TRBV7-8	-	TRBJ2-5
ASRQNRETGIPSSYEQY	TRBV28	-	TRBJ2-7
ATSVDNAETQY	TRBV15	few	TRBJ2-5
ASKKVTGIRAETQY	TRBV6-1	-	TRBJ2-5
ASSPQTGTGTTEAF	TRBV7-8	few	TRBJ1-1
ASSRSSGRYNEQF	TRBV4-3	few	TRBJ2-1
SAIPARGPVKNIQY	TRBV20-1	few	TRBJ2-4
ASSLLTGRQETQY	TRBV12-3/TRBV12-4	many	TRBJ2-5
ASSLGQGDLAKNIQY	TRBV2	few	TRBJ2-4
ATSGRGTAYGYT	TRBV15	many	TRBJ1-2
SAEDGTDKH	TRBV20-1	-	TRBJ2-4
ASSHPTADTQY	TRBV4-2	few	TRBJ2-3
ACCFVSVGGRIPYNEQF	TRBV12-3/TRBV12-4	-	TRBJ2-1
ASTSLGNEQF	TRBV12-3/TRBV12-4	-	TRBJ2-1
ASSYTTERHEQY	TRBV6-5	-	TRBJ2-7
ASSYTGTGVYEQY	TRBV6-5	-	TRBJ2-7
ASSQEEREGFTDTQY	TRBV4-2	-	TRBJ2-3
ASSPYDRVGNTEAF	TRBV9	-	TRBJ1-1
SVVIAGGAVGTQY	TRBV29-1	many	TRBJ2-3
ASSLGGVGGELAYEQY	TRBV7-6	few	TRBJ2-7